The source of this T cell receptor (beta chain) is a study of PD-1 blockade in classical Hodgkin lymphoma. Only in-frame clones appear in the TCRdb table, and some are missing; sequencing was by immunoSEQ multiplex PCR. The sample includes about 22,000 clones, under 75% of them seen just once. Study-wide findings and caveats: Reported findings placed baseline TCR diversity lower in newly diagnosed patients (compared with healthy donors). Why repertoires differed is undefined; disease activity or prior therapy possibly contributed. Nivolumab starters within 1 year of ASCT were excluded.

With respect to this clone: The target antigen is unknown.

Stated time point: cycle 4 day 1 (C4D1), after less than seven weeks of nivolumab. Every patient had relapsed following autologous stem cell transplantation, and cohorts differed in brentuximab vedotin exposure. From thawed PBMCs, CD4+ T cells were purified using magnetic negative selection. The origin of this receptor is a human donor with classical Hodgkin lymphoma. The sample was CD4+ T cells from blood, taken before the fourth cycle of nivolumab.

CDR3 residues: CASSDRWRHLSNTGELFF. The CDR3 nucleotides are TGCGCCAGCAGTGACCGGTGGAGGCACCTGTCGAACACCGGGGAGCTGTTTTTT. The chain recombines TRBV10-1 with TRBJ2-2; perhaps TRBD2 as D (5 bases). Germline lookup yields CDR1 WNHNN and CDR2 SYGVQD (reference sequence). The CDR3 consists of 18 residues. With 3 bases removed from V and 0 bases from J, the gap between germline ends came to 17 bases.